The next 18 T cell receptor beta chains were all read from a single sample in a study of shared T cell receptors in the human thymus. TCRdb keeps only in-frame clones here, not all; method: immunoSEQ multiplex PCR. In the table there are about 500,000 clones, about four fifths of which are singletons. These data were also reused for a study on human thymus T cells.

Sequenced material: thymocytes. Every receptor here comes from a boy under two years old with a congenital heart defect.

This clone was counted only a few times. V and J are TRBV29-1 and TRBJ2-1; 8 bases are shared with TRBD2. Trimming cost V 4 bases and J 9 bases; bases outside gene matches: 11. Germline V gene data show CDR1 as SQVTM and CDR2 as ANQGSEA. CDR3 size: 14 residues. This CDR3 is CSVVMFSGIFEQFF. DNA for the CDR3: TGCAGCGTTGTTATGTTTAGCGGGATTTTTGAGCAGTTCTTC.

The CDR3 sequence: CASSLQVLVHEQFF. The CDR3 nucleotides are TGTGCCAGCAGCCTTCAGGTTCTCGTTCATGAGCAGTTCTTC. The chain uses TRBV5-4 and TRBJ2-1; unclear D gene. Germline V gene lookup returns CDR1 SGHNT and CDR2 YYREEE (reference sequence). The CDR3 is 14 residues long. Trimming removed 4 bases from V and 8 bases from J, with 16 bases in between.

This clone appeared a single time. V and J are TRBV13 and TRBJ2-7, with D possibly matching TRBD1 (6 bases). This CDR3 has 15 residues. V lost 5 bases and J lost 1, with 15 bases in between. Germline V gene sequence: CDR1 PRHDT, CDR2 FYEKMQ (reference sequence). The CDR3 is CASSPARQESYEQYF. The CDR3 nucleotides read TGTGCCAGCAGCCCAGCGAGACAGGAGTCCTACGAGCAGTACTTC.

The chain couples TRBV7-9 to TRBJ1-1, with D possibly matching TRBD1 (5 bases). The length of the CDR3 is 15 residues. Per germline, CDR1 SEHNR and CDR2 FQNEAQ (reference sequence). Trimming stripped 1 base from V and 4 bases from J, with 13 bases between. In nucleotides, the CDR3 is TGTGCCAGCAGCTTAGTTCAGGGAGGATCCACTGAAGCTTTCTTT. It yields the protein CASSLVQGGSTEAFF.

This clone has a single count. The gene calls are TRBV6-1 and TRBJ2-7, with 9 bases aligning to TRBD1. Losses at the gene ends were 6 bases for V and 2 bases for J; bases not matched to a gene: 8. Germline V gives CDR1 MNHNS, CDR2 SASEGT. CDR3 length: 15 residues. CDR3 in amino acids: CASRDRGYPAYEQYF. The CDR3, as DNA: TGTGCCAGCAGGGACAGGGGTTACCCCGCCTACGAGCAGTACTTC.

CDR3 amino acids: CASSHLIQGTYEQYF. The CDR3 bases are TGTGCCAGCAGCCATCTAATACAGGGAACCTACGAGCAGTACTTC. V is TRBV7-2 and J is TRBJ2-7, with D possibly TRBD1 on 6 matching bases. Trimming left V 5 bases short and J 2 bases short, with 16 bases between. The germline V gene has CDR1 SGHTA and CDR2 FQGNSA. The CDR3 runs to 15 residues.

This clone was seen a single time. This sample also contains other DNA sequences that code for the same CDR3. The rearrangement uses TRBV29-1 and TRBJ2-1, with 10 bases lining up with TRBD1. The CDR3 runs 14 residues. CDR1 SQVTM and CDR2 ANQGSEA come from the germline V gene. V lost 4 bases and J lost 14; bases outside the gene matches: 14. The CDR3 is CSVALRTGGPQKFF. CDR3 DNA: TGCAGCGTTGCACTCCGGACAGGGGGTCCCCAAAAGTTCTTC.

This clone was seen once. The CDR3 protein is CASGFTGGGGQFF. The CDR3 nucleotides are TGTGCTAGTGGTTTTACGGGAGGGGGGGGGCAGTTCTTC. The chain couples TRBV12-5 to TRBJ2-1; 8 nucleotides match TRBD2. Germline values: CDR1 LGHNT, CDR2 FRNRAP. This CDR3 is 13 amino acids long. Germline trimming cut 3 bases from V and 12 bases from J; bases unmatched to any gene: 7.

This clone has just one count. The chain joins TRBV5-6 to TRBJ2-7; 13 nucleotides align to TRBD2. This CDR3 is 15 amino acids long. The ends lost 5 bases at V and 5 bases at J; junction bases unmatched: 7. Germline V gene data show CDR1 as SGHDT and CDR2 as YYEEEE. The CDR3 is CASRTTSGRGDEQYF. DNA of the CDR3: TGTGCCAGCAGGACCACTAGCGGGAGGGGAGACGAGCAGTACTTC.

The genes are TRBV4-3 and TRBJ1-1, with 7 bases that match TRBD1. CDR1 and CDR2 (germline): LGHNA, YSLEER. After removal of 4 bases from V and 3 bases from J, the junction contained 5 bases not matched to a gene. CDR3 length equals 14 residues. CDR3 sequence: CASSLETGDTEAFF. The CDR3 DNA reads as TGCGCCAGCAGCCTAGAAACAGGGGACACTGAAGCTTTCTTT.

This clone was recorded only once. The chain uses TRBV10-2 and TRBJ2-6, with 11 bases lining up with TRBD2. Germline trimming cut 8 bases from V and 1 base from J; bases unmatched to any gene: 10. Germline CDR1 WSHSY, CDR2 SAAADI. The CDR3 contains 18 residues. This CDR3 is CASRTSGSRKSGANVLTF. The CDR3 coding sequence is TGCGCCAGCCGGACTAGCGGGTCGAGAAAATCTGGGGCCAACGTCCTGACTTTC.

The V call is TRBV7-9, the J call TRBJ2-2, with TRBD2 matching over 10 bases. Per germline, CDR1 SEHNR and CDR2 FQNEAQ (reference sequence). The CDR3 totals 18 residues. The CDR3 region has the DNA TGTGCAGTCGGACGTGGGCTAGCGGGAGTAGAGTACACCGGGGAGCTGTTTTTT. Amino acid sequence: CAVGRGLAGVEYTGELFF.

The J gene is TRBJ2-4, the V gene TRBV27; TRBD1 aligns across 10 bases. The CDR3 sequence is 15 residues long. Looked up from germline, CDR1 is MNHEY and CDR2 is SMNVEV (reference sequence). V trimming: 5 bases; J trimming: 0 bases; junction bases outside the gene matches: 1. This CDR3 reads CASSGQGGAKNIQYF. The CDR3, as DNA: TGTGCCAGCAGTGGACAGGGGGGAGCCAAAAACATTCAGTACTTC.

The chain couples TRBV5-6 to TRBJ2-6, with 11 bases matching TRBD2. The ends lost 4 bases at V and 0 bases at J; junction bases unmatched: 6. The CDR3 spans 18 residues. Germline CDR1 SGHDT, CDR2 YYEEEE. The CDR3 loop is CASSPGTSGISGANVLTF. The DNA for the CDR3 is TGTGCCAGCAGCCCCGGGACTAGCGGCATCTCTGGGGCCAACGTCCTGACTTTC.

This clone was recorded a few times. The rearrangement joins TRBV28 to TRBJ1-4, with D possibly being TRBD1 (5 bases). Germline V gene data show CDR1 as MDHEN and CDR2 as SYDVKM. This CDR3 has 15 amino acids. V was cut by 3 bases and J by 0 bases, with 8 bases left in between. CDR3 bases: TGTGCCAGCAGTTTTAGGGGATCAACTAATGAAAAACTGTTTTTT. Its translation: CASSFRGSTNEKLFF.

The chain links TRBV28 to TRBJ1-1; D is uncertain. Germline V gives CDR1 MDHEN, CDR2 SYDVKM. Trimming took 8 bases from V and 11 from J, leaving 18 bases between them. The CDR3 totals 12 residues. The CDR3 here is CASGPGSVRAFF. The CDR3 nucleotides are TGTGCCAGCGGCCCGGGGAGTGTAAGGGCTTTCTTT.

V usage is TRBV5-4 and J usage is TRBJ1-4, with TRBD1 matching over 9 bases. Germline V gene lookup returns CDR1 SGHNT and CDR2 YYREEE (reference sequence). The trim removed 4 bases at V and 8 bases at J, leaving 9 bases unmatched. CDR3 length equals 15 residues. The CDR3, as DNA: TGTGCCAGCAGCCAGCAGACAGGGGGAGGCGAAAAACTGTTTTTT. Translation gives CASSQQTGGGEKLFF. Using reference TRBV5-4 and TRBJ1-4 for the parts outside the CDR3, the full variable domain is ETGVTQSPTHLIKTRGQQVTLRCSSQSGHNTVSWYQQALGQGPQFIFQYYREEENGRGNFPPRFSGLQFPNYSSELNVNALELDDSALYLCASSQQTGGGEKLFFGSGTQLSVL.

This chain links TRBV5-1 with TRBJ2-1, with TRBD2 matching over 8 bases. In germline, CDR1 is SGHRS, CDR2 YFSETQ. The CDR3 has 15 amino acids. The junction had 14 bases not matched to a gene; V was cut back by 7 bases and J by 8 bases. For the CDR3, the DNA is TGCGCCAGCGGCCCGACTTGCGGGAGGTGCTATGAGCAGTTCTTC. This sequence encodes CASGPTCGRCYEQFF.